These 19 T cell receptor beta chains were sequenced from one sample in a study of naive and memory T cell subsets. Notes on the study in general: Possibly reflecting memory cells re-expressing CD45RA, a few larger clonotypes occurred in naive repertoires, especially CD8.

These receptors have no identified antigens. An equimolar mix of two oligonucleotides served as the beta constant-region primer for TRBC1 and TRBC2. Nested alpha and beta constant-region primers with the SP2 primer drove four PCR rounds on ligated cDNA. Each CDR3 protein is one row after TCRdb ran MiXCR on the UMI-ligation and nested PCR reads. There are more than 95,000 distinct CDR3 sequences in the sample; about 14% occur only once, and 2.8% lies in the top ten. Sequences were obtained from naive CD8+ T cells from blood. The receptors come from a human donor in good health.

Of note for this clonotype: At one boundary the junction diverges from the germline segment, which might be a read error. The chain links TRBV2 to TRBJ2-5; TRBD2 might be the D (6 bases). This CDR3 is built from 16 residues. Germline CDR1 is SNHLY and CDR2 is FYNNEI. The DNA of the CDR3 is TGTGCCAGCAGGCTTGATCCCGGGACTCCCCGAGAGGCCCAGTACTTC. Translating gives CASRLDPGTPREAQYF.

This clonotype has at least ten counts. This chain joins TRBV12-3 or TRBV12-4 and TRBJ2-5; 7 bases match TRBD2. V was pared by 8 bases and J by 2 bases, with 5 bases of the junction left unmatched. The CDR3 is made up of 13 amino acids. CDR3 sequence (DNA): TGTGCCAGCGGGTCTAGCGGACAAGAGACCCAGTACTTC. Translating gives CASGSSGQETQYF.

This clonotype was seen more than once but under ten times. The chain carries TRBV7-9 and TRBJ1-5, with D possibly TRBD1 on 5 matching bases. V dropped 6 bases and J dropped 0 bases, with 12 bases sitting between them. This CDR3 spans 15 amino acids. Germline assignment: CDR1 SEHNR and CDR2 FQNEAQ (reference sequence). The CDR3 DNA reads TGTGCCAGCAGTAACGACAGATATAGCAATCAGCCCCAGCATTTT. It is translated as CASSNDRYSNQPQHF.

The rearrangement uses TRBV2 and TRBJ2-1; possibly TRBD2 for D (6 bases). V shed 6 bases and J shed 12 bases, with 18 bases lying between them. The CDR3 is 13 amino acids. CDR1 and CDR2 from the germline V gene are SNHLY and FYNNEI. CDR3 bases: TGTGCCAGCAGCTCCCGGGACTCTAAAGGGCAGTTCTTC. Translating it yields CASSSRDSKGQFF.

The V gene is TRBV28, the J gene TRBJ2-1, with D perhaps TRBD2 (5 bases). This CDR3 has 18 amino acids. Per the germline V gene, CDR1 is MDHEN and CDR2 is SYDVKM. The germline V and J ends were trimmed by 3 bases and 0 bases, with 18 bases remaining between them. The CDR3 region is CASSFTGLSLSSYNEQFF. The CDR3 DNA is TGTGCCAGCAGTTTTACCGGACTCTCCTTGAGCTCCTACAATGAGCAGTTCTTC.

The genes are TRBV7-9 and TRBJ2-7; 7 bases align to TRBD2. Trimming at V came to 1 base and at J to 4 bases, leaving 4 bases not matched to a gene. The CDR3 consists of 14 residues. Germline V gene lookup returns CDR1 SEHNR and CDR2 FQNEAQ (reference sequence). The chain's CDR3 is CASSLGLADYEQYF. The CDR3 DNA sequence: TGTGCCAGCAGCTTAGGACTAGCAGATTACGAGCAGTACTTC.

This clonotype was recorded a few times. V gene TRBV27 combines with J gene TRBJ1-4; D is ambiguous. The CDR3 consists of 16 residues. Germline lookup yields CDR1 MNHEY and CDR2 SMNVEV (reference sequence). V was cut by 5 bases and J by 0 bases, with 13 bases left in between. The chain's CDR3 is CASSPYFGATNEKLFF. The CDR3 nucleotides read TGTGCCAGCAGTCCCTATTTCGGTGCAACTAATGAAAAACTGTTTTTT.

The chain recombines TRBV20-1 with TRBJ2-7; D possibly corresponds to TRBD2 (5 bases). CDR1 DFQATT and CDR2 SNEGSKA come from the germline V gene (reference sequence). The CDR3 has 15 amino acids. V lost 5 bases and J 5 bases, leaving 22 bases between the germline ends. The DNA of the CDR3 is TGCAGTGCTGGGAGACTTGGCGAAGTAAGCGACGAGCAGTACTTC. Translating it yields CSAGRLGEVSDEQYF.

This clonotype was recorded at least ten times. This chain connects TRBV2 to TRBJ2-7; 7 nucleotides agree with TRBD2. The CDR3 has 12 residues. Trimming cost V 11 bases and J 3 bases; bases outside gene matches: 7. The V gene's germline CDR1 is SNHLY and CDR2 FYNNEI. In DNA form, the CDR3 reads TGTGCCGGGAGGGGAACTAACTACGAGCAGTACTTC. Its protein product is CAGRGTNYEQYF.

This clonotype was seen at least ten times. The chain has TRBV3-1 and TRBJ2-7; D may be TRBD1 (8 bases). The CDR3 has 14 residues. The V end lost 1 base, the J end lost 5 bases, and 12 bases lay between the germline ends. Germline V lookup: CDR1 LGHDT, CDR2 YNNKEL (reference sequence). CDR3 loop: CASSQGTGRDEQYF. The CDR3 DNA follows: TGTGCCAGCAGCCAAGGGACAGGGAGGGACGAGCAGTACTTC.

This clonotype was seen a few times. The chain recombines TRBV20-1 with TRBJ1-5; a weak D match, TRBD1 (5 bases). This CDR3 region has 16 residues. CDR1 and CDR2 (germline): DFQATT, SNEGSKA (reference sequence). Trimming shortened V by 0 bases and J by 5 bases, and 17 bases separated the two germline ends. The CDR3 sequence: CSARDRGRVKHQPQHF. The CDR3 region has the DNA TGCAGTGCTAGAGATCGCGGCAGGGTCAAACATCAGCCCCAGCATTTT.

The J gene is TRBJ2-2, the V gene TRBV15, with D unclear. CDR1 is LNHNV and CDR2 is YYDKDF in the germline V gene (reference sequence). CDR3 length equals 12 residues. The V gene lost 9 bases and the J gene lost 8 bases, with 13 bases spanning the gap. CDR3 DNA sequence: TGTGCCACGGATGACGATGGGGGGGAGCTGTTTTTT. This translates into CATDDDGGELFF.

This clonotype has a handful of counts. This rearrangement joins TRBV27 to TRBJ2-3; D is perhaps TRBD2 (6 bases). CDR1 is MNHEY and CDR2 is SMNVEV in the germline V gene (reference sequence). The CDR3 runs to 15 residues. Trimming stripped 8 bases from V and 8 bases from J, with 23 bases between. The CDR3: CASSVWSGTYSTQYF. The DNA for the CDR3 is TGTGCCAGCTCAGTTTGGTCCGGGACTTACTCTACGCAGTATTTT.

The CDR3 bases are TGTGCCAGCAGCCAAGCAGGGACCCATTACGAGCAGTACTTC. Protein: CASSQAGTHYEQYF. The rearrangement links TRBV4-2 to TRBJ2-7; possibly TRBD1 or TRBD2 for D (5 bases each). V was shortened by 1 base and J by 4 bases, with 11 bases between the two germline ends. The CDR3 has 14 residues. Per germline, CDR1 LGHNA and CDR2 YNFKEQ.

V and J are TRBV9 and TRBJ2-1; 8 nucleotides align to TRBD2. Looked up from germline, CDR1 is SGDLS and CDR2 is YYNGEE. This CDR3 is built from 17 residues. J lost 8 bases, V lost 1 base, and 14 bases had no gene match. CDR3: CASSVPVGETSADEQFF. For the CDR3, the DNA is TGTGCCAGCAGCGTACCCGTCGGAGAGACTAGCGCGGATGAGCAGTTCTTC.

This clonotype was seen a few times. The CDR3 coding sequence is TGCAGTGCTAGGGCGGGGCCGCCCACAGATACGCAGTATTTT. Translated: CSARAGPPTDTQYF. The chain combines TRBV20-1 with TRBJ2-3; D is possibly TRBD2 (6 bases). The germline V gene has CDR1 DFQATT and CDR2 SNEGSKA (reference sequence). CDR3 length: 14 amino acids. With 3 bases removed from V and 2 bases from J, the gap between germline ends came to 12 bases.

A remark on this clonotype: Mismatch with germline at one junction end may stem from a read error. The J gene is TRBJ2-3, the V gene TRBV6-6, with 10 bases aligning to TRBD2. This CDR3 region has 15 residues. Germline CDR1 reads MNHNY; CDR2 reads SVGAGI (reference sequence). The CDR3 spells CASITAGGPTDTRYF. CDR3 coding DNA: TGTGCCAGCATCACAGCGGGGGGGCCAACAGATACGCGGTATTTT.

This clonotype was seen ten or more times. The V and J genes are TRBV7-2 and TRBJ2-1; 9 positions agree with TRBD1. Germline lookup yields CDR1 SGHTA and CDR2 FQGNSA. CDR3 length: 17 amino acids. Germline trimming cut 2 bases from V and 5 bases from J; bases unmatched to any gene: 10. CDR3 amino acids: CASSLLPGQGFNNEQFF. As DNA, the CDR3 is TGTGCCAGCAGCTTATTGCCGGGACAGGGTTTTAACAATGAGCAGTTCTTC.

V gene TRBV13 combines with J gene TRBJ2-5, with a weak D call TRBD1 (8 bases). Per germline, CDR1 PRHDT and CDR2 FYEKMQ (reference sequence). The germline V and J ends were trimmed by 5 bases and 2 bases, with 12 bases remaining between them. The CDR3 loop spans 14 amino acids. The CDR3 region has the DNA TGTGCCAGCAGCACAGGGGGACTACAAGAGACCCAGTACTTC. Its protein is CASSTGGLQETQYF. Full variable domain (remainder filled in from reference TRBV13 and TRBJ2-5): AAGVIQSPRHLIKEKRETATLKCYPIPRHDTVYWYQQGPGQDPQFLISFYEKMQSDKGSIPDRFSAQQFSDYHSELNMSSLELGDSALYFCASSTGGLQETQYFGPGTRLLVL.